This T cell receptor (beta chain) originates from a study of blood T cell repertoires in COVID-19. About the study: From the United States, Italy and Spain came samples of acute and convalescent COVID-19.

Only a few counts were recorded for this clone. Original analysis: Scientists estimated how many nucleated cells there were by amplifying reference gene primers. Only in-frame clones appear in the TCRdb table, and some are missing; sequencing was by immunoSEQ multiplex PCR. The DNA was the basis for D and trimming; V, J and clone size are from that table. This table has 250,000 or so clones, about 90% appearing once. V was clipped by 5 bases and J by 6 bases; unmatched bases: 18. Germline CDR1 is SGHTA and CDR2 is FQGNSA. The CDR3 runs 17 residues. The receptor was derived from a young man who had recovered from COVID-19. V usage is TRBV7-2 and J usage is TRBJ2-7; 8 nucleotides line up with TRBD2. Source material: PBMCs or T cells enriched from blood (not recorded which). CDR3: CASSTNPGGLGFAEQYF. For the CDR3, the DNA is TGTGCCAGCAGCACCAACCCGGGGGGACTAGGTTTTGCCGAGCAGTACTTC.